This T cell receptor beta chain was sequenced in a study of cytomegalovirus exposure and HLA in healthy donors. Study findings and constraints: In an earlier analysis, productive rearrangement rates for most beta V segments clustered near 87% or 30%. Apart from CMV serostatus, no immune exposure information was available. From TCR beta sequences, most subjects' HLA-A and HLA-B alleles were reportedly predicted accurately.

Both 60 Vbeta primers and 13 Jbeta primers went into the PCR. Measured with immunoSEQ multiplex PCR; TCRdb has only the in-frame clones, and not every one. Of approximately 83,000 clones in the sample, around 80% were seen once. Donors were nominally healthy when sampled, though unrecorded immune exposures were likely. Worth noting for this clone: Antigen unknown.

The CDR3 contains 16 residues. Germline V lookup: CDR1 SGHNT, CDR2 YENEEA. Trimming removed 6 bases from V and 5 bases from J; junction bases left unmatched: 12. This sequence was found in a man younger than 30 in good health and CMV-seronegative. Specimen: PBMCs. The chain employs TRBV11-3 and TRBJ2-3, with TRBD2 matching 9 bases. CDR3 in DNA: TGTGCCAGCAGTAAAGAGGGAGCGGGGGGAGGAGATACGCAGTATTTT. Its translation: CASSKEGAGGGDTQYF.